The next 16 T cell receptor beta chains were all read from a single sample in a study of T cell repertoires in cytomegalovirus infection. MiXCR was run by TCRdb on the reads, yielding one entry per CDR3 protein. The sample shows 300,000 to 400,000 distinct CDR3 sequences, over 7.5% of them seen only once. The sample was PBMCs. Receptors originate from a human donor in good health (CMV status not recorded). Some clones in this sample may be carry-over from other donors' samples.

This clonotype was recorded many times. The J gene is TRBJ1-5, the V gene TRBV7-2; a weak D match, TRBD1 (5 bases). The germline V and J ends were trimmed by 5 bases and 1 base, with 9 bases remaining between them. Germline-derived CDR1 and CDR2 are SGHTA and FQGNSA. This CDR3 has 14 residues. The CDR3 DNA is TGTGCCAGCAGCGGGGGGGTAAGCAATCAGCCCCAGCATTTT. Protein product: CASSGGVSNQPQHF.

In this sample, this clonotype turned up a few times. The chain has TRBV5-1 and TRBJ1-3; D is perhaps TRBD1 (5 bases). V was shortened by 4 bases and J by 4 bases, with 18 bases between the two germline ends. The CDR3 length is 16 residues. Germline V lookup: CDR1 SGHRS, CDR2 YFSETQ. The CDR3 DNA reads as TGCGCCAGCAGCCAGGGAGGGCAGGACCGCGGAAACACCATATATTTT. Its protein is CASSQGGQDRGNTIYF.

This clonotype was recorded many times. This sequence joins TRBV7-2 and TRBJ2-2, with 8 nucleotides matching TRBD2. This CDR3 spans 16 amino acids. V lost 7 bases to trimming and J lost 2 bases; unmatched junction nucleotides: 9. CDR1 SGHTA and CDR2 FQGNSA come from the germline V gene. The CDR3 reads CASTRRGGVNTGELFF. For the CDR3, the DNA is TGTGCCAGCACGCGTCGGGGGGGGGTAAACACCGGGGAGCTGTTTTTT. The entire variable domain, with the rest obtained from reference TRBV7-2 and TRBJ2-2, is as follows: GAGVSQSPSNKVTEKGKDVELRCDPISGHTALYWYRQSLGQGLEFLIYFQGNSAPDKSGLPSDRFSAERTGGSVSTLTIQRTQQEDSAVYLCASTRRGGVNTGELFFGEGSRLTVL.

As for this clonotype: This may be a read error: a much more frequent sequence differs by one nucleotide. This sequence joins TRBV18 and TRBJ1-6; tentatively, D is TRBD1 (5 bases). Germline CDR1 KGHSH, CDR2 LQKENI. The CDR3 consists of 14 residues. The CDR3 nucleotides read TGTGCCAACTCACCACAGGCTAAAGATTCACCCCTCCACTTT. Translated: CANSPQAKDSPLHF.

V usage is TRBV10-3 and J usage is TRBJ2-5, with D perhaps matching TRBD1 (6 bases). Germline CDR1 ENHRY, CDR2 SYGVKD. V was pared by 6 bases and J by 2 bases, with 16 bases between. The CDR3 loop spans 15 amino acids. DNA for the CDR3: TGTGCCATCAGCGATGACAGGCCTACACAAGAGACCCAGTACTTC. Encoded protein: CAISDDRPTQETQYF.

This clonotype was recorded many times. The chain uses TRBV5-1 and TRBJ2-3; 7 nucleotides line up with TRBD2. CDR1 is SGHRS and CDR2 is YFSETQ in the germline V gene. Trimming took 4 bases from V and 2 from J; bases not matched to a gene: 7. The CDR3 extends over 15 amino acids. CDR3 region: CASSVSGAYTDTQYF. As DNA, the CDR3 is TGCGCCAGCAGCGTGAGCGGGGCTTACACAGATACGCAGTATTTT.

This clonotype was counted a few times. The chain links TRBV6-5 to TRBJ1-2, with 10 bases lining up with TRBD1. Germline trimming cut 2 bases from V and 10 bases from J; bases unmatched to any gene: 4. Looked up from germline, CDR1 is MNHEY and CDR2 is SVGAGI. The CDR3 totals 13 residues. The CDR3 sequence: CASSYGTGVAYTF. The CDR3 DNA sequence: TGTGCCAGCAGTTACGGGACAGGGGTAGCCTACACCTTC.

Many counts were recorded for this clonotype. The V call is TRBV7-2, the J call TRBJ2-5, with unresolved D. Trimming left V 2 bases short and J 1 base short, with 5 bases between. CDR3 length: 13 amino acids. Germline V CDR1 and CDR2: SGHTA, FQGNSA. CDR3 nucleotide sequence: TGTGCCAGCAGCTTAAGCCTCCAAGAGACCCAGTACTTC. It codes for CASSLSLQETQYF.

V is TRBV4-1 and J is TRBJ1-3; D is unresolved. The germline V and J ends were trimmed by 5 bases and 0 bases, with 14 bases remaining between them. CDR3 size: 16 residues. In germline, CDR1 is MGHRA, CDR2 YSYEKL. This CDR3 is CASSEPTTFSGNTIYF. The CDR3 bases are TGCGCCAGCAGCGAACCAACGACCTTCTCTGGAAACACCATATATTTT.

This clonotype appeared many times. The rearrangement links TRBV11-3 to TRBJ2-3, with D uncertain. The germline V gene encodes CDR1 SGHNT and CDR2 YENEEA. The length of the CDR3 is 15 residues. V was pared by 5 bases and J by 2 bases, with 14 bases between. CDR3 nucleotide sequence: TGTGCCAGCAGCCCCGGCGGCGGACCCACAGATACGCAGTATTTT. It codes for CASSPGGGPTDTQYF.

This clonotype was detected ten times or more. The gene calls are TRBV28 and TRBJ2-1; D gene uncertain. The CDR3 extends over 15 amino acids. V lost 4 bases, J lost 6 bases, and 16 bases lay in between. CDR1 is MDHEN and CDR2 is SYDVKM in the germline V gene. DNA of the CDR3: TGTGCCAGCAGTTCAGGTCAGGTCGCCGCCAATGAGCAGTTCTTC. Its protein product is CASSSGQVAANEQFF.

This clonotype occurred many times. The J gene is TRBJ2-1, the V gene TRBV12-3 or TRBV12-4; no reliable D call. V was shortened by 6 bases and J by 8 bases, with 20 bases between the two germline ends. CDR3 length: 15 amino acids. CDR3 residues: CASSERPSHRYEQFF. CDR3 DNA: TGTGCCAGCAGCGAACGGCCAAGCCATAGGTATGAGCAGTTCTTC.

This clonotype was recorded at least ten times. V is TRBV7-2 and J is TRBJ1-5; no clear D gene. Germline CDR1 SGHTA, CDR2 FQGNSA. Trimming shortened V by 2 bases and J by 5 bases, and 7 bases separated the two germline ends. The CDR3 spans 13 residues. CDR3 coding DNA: TGTGCCAGCAGCTTATCTGGGGATCAGCCCCAGCATTTT. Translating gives CASSLSGDQPQHF.

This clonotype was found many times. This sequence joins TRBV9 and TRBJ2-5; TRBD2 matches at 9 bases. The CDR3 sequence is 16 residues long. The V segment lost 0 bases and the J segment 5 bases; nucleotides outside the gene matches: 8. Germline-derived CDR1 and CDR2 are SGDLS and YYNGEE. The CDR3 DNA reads TGTGCCAGCAGCGTAGGCGGGAGGGCCACCTTTGAGACCCAGTACTTC. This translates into CASSVGGRATFETQYF.

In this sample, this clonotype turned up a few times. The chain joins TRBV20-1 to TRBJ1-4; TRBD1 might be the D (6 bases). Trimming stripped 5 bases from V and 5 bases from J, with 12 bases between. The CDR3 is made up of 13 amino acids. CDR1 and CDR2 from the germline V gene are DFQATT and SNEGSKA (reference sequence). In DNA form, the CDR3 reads TGCAGTGCTCTCAGGGGAACCAATGAAAAACTGTTTTTT. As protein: CSALRGTNEKLFF.

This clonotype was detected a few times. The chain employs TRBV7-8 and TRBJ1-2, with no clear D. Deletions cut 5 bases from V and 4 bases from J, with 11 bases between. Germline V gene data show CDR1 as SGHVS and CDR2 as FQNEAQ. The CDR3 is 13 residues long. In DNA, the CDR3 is TGTGCCAGCAGCCCACAATCGGGCTATGGCTACACCTTC. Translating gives CASSPQSGYGYTF.